This paragraph reports one T cell receptor beta chain. Its specificity is unknown. This entry comes from a study of identical twins. TCRdb independently ran MiXCR on the 5' RACE reads; one entry per CDR3 protein. The sample carries under 250,000 distinct CDR3 sequences, 6% to 8% recorded once. All donors were healthy, and all were Caucasian. Study-wide results and caveats: Invariant T cells like MAIT and iNKT could partly confound the zero-insertion analyses. Among out-of-frame alpha sequences shared by twins, low generation probability occurred in excess. Interpretation of the results relied on cross-sectional statistical analysis and not on following the same donors.

The CDR3 extends over 14 amino acids. V lost 7 bases and J lost 1; bases outside the gene matches: 7. Looked up from germline, CDR1 is DFQATT and CDR2 is SNEGSKA (reference sequence). The same data also went into a second study, on yellow fever vaccine responses in identical twins.

V and J are TRBV20-1 and TRBJ1-1, with 9 nucleotides matching TRBD1. This TCR was recovered from a woman younger than 30 in good health. Sequencing was performed on CD8+ T cells sorted from blood. The CDR3 DNA reads as TGCAGTGTACAGGGGGCTGATTCGAACACTGAAGCTTTCTTT. Its protein is CSVQGADSNTEAFF.